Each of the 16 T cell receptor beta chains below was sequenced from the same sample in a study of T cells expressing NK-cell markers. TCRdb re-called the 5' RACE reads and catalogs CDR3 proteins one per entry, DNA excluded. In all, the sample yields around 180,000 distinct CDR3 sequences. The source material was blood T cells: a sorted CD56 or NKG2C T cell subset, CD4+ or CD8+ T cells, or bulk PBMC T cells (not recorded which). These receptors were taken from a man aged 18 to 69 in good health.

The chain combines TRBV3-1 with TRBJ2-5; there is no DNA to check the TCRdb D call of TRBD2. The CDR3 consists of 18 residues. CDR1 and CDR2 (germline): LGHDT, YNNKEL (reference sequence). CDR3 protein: CASSQLLSTSGGEETQYF.

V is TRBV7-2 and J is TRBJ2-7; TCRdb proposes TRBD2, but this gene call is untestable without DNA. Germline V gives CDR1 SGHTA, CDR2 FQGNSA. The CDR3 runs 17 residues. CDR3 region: CASSEGPPSGGAYEQYF.

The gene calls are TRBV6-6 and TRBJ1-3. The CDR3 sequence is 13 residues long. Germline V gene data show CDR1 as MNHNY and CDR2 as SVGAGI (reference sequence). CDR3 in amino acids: CASSHEGGNTIYF.

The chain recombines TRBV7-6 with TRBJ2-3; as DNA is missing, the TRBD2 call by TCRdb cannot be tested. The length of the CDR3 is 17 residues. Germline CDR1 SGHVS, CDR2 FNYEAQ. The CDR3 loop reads CASSLGLAGYSTDTQYF.

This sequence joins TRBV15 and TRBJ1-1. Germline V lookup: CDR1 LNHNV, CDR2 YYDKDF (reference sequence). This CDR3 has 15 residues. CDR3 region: CATSRDIPMNTEAFF. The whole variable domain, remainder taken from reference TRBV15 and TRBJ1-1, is DAMVIQNPRYQVTQFGKPVTLSCSQTLNHNVMYWYQQKSSQAPKLLFHYYDKDFNNEADTPDNFQSRRPNTSFCFLDIRSPGLGDTAMYLCATSRDIPMNTEAFFGQGTRLTVV.

CDR3 in amino acids: CASSPRANNYGYTF. The chain combines TRBV4-1 with TRBJ1-2. Germline CDR1 is MGHRA and CDR2 is YSYEKL. The CDR3 runs 14 residues.

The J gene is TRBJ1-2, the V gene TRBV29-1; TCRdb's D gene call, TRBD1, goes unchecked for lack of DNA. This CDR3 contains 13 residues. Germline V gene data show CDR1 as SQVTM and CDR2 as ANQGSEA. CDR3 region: CSVPSGRLDGYTF.

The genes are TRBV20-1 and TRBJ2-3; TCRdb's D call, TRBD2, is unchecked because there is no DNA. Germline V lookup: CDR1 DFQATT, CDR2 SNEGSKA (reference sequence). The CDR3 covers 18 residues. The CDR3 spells CSARLDSGGPILTDTQYF.

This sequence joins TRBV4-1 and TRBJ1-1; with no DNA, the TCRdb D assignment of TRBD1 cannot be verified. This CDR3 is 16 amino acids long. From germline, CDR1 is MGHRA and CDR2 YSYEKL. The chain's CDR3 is CASSHNPVPGYTEAFF.

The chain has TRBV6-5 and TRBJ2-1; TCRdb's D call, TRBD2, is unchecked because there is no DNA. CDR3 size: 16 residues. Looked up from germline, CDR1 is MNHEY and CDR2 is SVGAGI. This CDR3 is CASSYFGGGADNEQFF.

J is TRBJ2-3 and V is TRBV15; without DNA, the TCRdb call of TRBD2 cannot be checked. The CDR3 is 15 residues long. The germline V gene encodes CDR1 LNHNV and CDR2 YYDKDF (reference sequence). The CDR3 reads CATSIPGTLTDTQYF.

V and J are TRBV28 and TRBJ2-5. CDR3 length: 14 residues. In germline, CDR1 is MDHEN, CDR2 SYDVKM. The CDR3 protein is CASRPRWDQETQYF.

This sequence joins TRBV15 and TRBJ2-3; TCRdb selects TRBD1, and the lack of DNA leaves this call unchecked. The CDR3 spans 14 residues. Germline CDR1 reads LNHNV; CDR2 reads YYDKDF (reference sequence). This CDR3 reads CATSGDSPADTQYF.

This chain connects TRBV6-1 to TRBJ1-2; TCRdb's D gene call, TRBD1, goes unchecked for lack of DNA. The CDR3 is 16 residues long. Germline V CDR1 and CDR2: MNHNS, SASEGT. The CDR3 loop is CASSEALNRESYGYTF.

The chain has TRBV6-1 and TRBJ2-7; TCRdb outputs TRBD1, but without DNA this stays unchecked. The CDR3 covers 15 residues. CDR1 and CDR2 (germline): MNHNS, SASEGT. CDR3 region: CASSTGTASSYEQYF.

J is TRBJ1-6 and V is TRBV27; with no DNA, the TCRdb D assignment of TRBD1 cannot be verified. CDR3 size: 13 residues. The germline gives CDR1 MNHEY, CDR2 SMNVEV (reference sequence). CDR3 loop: CASRGDRNSPLHF.